Reported below is one T cell receptor beta chain. Its antigen is not known. This sample was included in a study of Graves' ophthalmopathy and Graves' hyperthyroidism. Background on the study: At initial diagnosis, peripheral blood was obtained, and this preceded any treatment. Study-level results: Detected in blood as well were most expanded thyroid clonotypes with frequency above 0.001.

Among the exclusions were patients with other autoimmune diseases, uncontrolled infections, pregnancy or lactation. The CDR3 runs 16 residues. V dropped 7 bases and J dropped 4; count of bases not matched to a gene: 10. Germline V gene data show CDR1 as SGHAT and CDR2 as FQNNGV. RNA transcripts yielded amplified TCR beta CDR3 regions. Scientists carried out first-round RT-PCR using HTBI primers and then a second-round multiplex PCR. TCRdb analysed the multiplex PCR reads with MiXCR anew, one entry per CDR3 protein. Of about 180,000 distinct CDR3 sequences in the sample, approximately 40% are singletons; the top ten hold about 6%.

The receptor was isolated from a middle-aged woman with Graves' ophthalmopathy. Sequences were obtained from peripheral blood. The V and J genes are TRBV11-2 and TRBJ1-2; TRBD1 agrees at 12 bases. The CDR3 loop reads CASTRDRGRAGYGYTF. The CDR3 DNA is TGTGCCAGCACCCGGGACAGGGGGCGCGCGGGCTATGGCTACACCTTC.